The clone carrying this TCR beta chain was detected many times. The CDR3 extends over 16 amino acids. With 6 bases removed from V and 2 bases from J, the gap between germline ends came to 14 bases. The germline V gene has CDR1 MNHNS and CDR2 SASEGT. The sample originates from a study of Graves' ophthalmopathy and Graves' hyperthyroidism. The authors amplified TCR beta CDR3 regions from RNA transcripts. Investigators did first-round RT-PCR with HTBI primers, then second-round multiplex PCR. TCRdb redid the calling of the multiplex PCR reads with MiXCR, one entry per CDR3 protein. Counted here are 45,000 to 60,000 distinct CDR3 sequences, roughly 47% occurring once; the ten biggest clones make up over 4%.

The V gene is TRBV6-1, the J gene TRBJ2-6; D tentatively fits TRBD1 or TRBD2 (5 bases each). Sequencing was carried out using peripheral blood. This clonotype originated in an adult woman with Graves' ophthalmopathy. For the CDR3, the DNA is TGTGCCAGCAGCCCGGACGGGACCCCTGGGGCCAACGTCCTGACTTTC. Residues: CASSPDGTPGANVLTF.